Listed below are T cell receptor beta chains from one sample, sequenced in a study of T cell responses to AZD1222 COVID-19 vaccine. Profiled with immunoSEQ multiplex PCR; TCRdb holds only in-frame clones, not every one. The data show about 130,000 clones, over 90% seen once. The source material was peripheral blood, sampled on day 0 of AZD1222 vaccination. The receptor set was obtained from an adult in good health. Both conserved end residues are part of each CDR3. The D gene is left open where the match is weak. Clone size is not always given. Where it is, it says once, few, many or a class for expanded clones.

V gene: TRBV6-1; clone size: NA; J gene: TRBJ1-6; D gene: TRBD1; CDR3 DNA: TGTGCCAGCAGTGAAATTCCAGGGGGGCACAATAATTCACCCCTCCACTTT; CDR3 protein: CASSEIPGGHNNSPLHF
V gene: TRBV25-1; clone size: once; J gene: TRBJ1-3; D gene: NA; CDR3 DNA: TGTGCCAGCAGTGTAAATTCTGGAAACACCATATATTTT; CDR3 protein: CASSVNSGNTIYF
V gene: TRBV7-6; clone size: NA; J gene: TRBJ2-5; D gene: TRBD2; CDR3 DNA: TGTGCCAGCAGCCGCTGGACTAGCGGGGGGGCAGAGAGAAAGACCCAGTACTTC; CDR3 protein: CASSRWTSGGAERKTQYF
V gene: TRBV11-2; clone size: NA; J gene: TRBJ1-2; D gene: TRBD1; CDR3 DNA: TGTGCCAGCAGCTTAGGACGGGACAGGGGGCTAAGGGGCTACACCTTC; CDR3 protein: CASSLGRDRGLRGYTF
V gene: TRBV9; clone size: once; J gene: TRBJ1-5; D gene: NA; CDR3 DNA: TGTGCCAGCAGCGCCTCGGGTGTGGAAGCCCAGCATTTT; CDR3 protein: CASSASGVEAQHF
V gene: TRBV12-3/TRBV12-4; clone size: NA; J gene: TRBJ1-2; D gene: NA; CDR3 DNA: TGTGCCAGCAGAAACTACCGGGACTCGTACTTC; CDR3 protein: CASRNYRDSYF
V gene: TRBV5-1; clone size: NA; J gene: TRBJ1-1; D gene: NA; CDR3 DNA: TGCGCCAGCAGCGGATTTATGAACACTGAAGCTTTCTTT; CDR3 protein: CASSGFMNTEAFF
V gene: TRBV7-2; clone size: NA; J gene: TRBJ1-5; D gene: NA; CDR3 DNA: TGTGCCAGCAGCTTAACAGGGTTCGGCAATCAGCCCCAGCATTTT; CDR3 protein: CASSLTGFGNQPQHF
V gene: TRBV20-1; clone size: NA; J gene: TRBJ1-1; D gene: NA; CDR3 DNA: TGCAGTGGGACCTCATTAGCTGAAGCTTTCTTT; CDR3 protein: CSGTSLAEAFF
V gene: TRBV9; clone size: NA; J gene: TRBJ1-4; D gene: NA; CDR3 DNA: TGTGCCAGCAGCCTCCGGGGGGGTCCTAATGAAAAACTGTTTTTT; CDR3 protein: CASSLRGGPNEKLFF
V gene: TRBV6-5; clone size: NA; J gene: TRBJ1-2; D gene: TRBD1; CDR3 DNA: TGTGCCAGCAGACGGGACAGGGGCCGCGGCTACACCTTC; CDR3 protein: CASRRDRGRGYTF
V gene: TRBV5-4; clone size: NA; J gene: TRBJ2-7; D gene: TRBD1; CDR3 DNA: TGTGCCAGCAGCTCGAATATGGGACAGCTTGCTTACGAGCAGTACTTC; CDR3 protein: CASSSNMGQLAYEQYF
V gene: TRBV5-1; clone size: NA; J gene: TRBJ1-1; D gene: NA; CDR3 DNA: TGCGCCAGCAGCTTGTCGACCATATTTTCGGAGGAAGCTTTCTTT; CDR3 protein: CASSLSTIFSEEAFF
V gene: TRBV7-8; clone size: NA; J gene: TRBJ1-6; D gene: NA; CDR3 DNA: TGTGCCAGCAGCCTGGGGCGAAGCTCCTATAATTCACCCCTCCACTTT; CDR3 protein: CASSLGRSSYNSPLHF
V gene: TRBV19; clone size: NA; J gene: TRBJ1-5; D gene: TRBD1; CDR3 DNA: TGTGCCAGCGCGACAGGGGCGACGGAGCAGCCCCAGCATTTT; CDR3 protein: CASATGATEQPQHF
V gene: TRBV7-2; clone size: NA; J gene: TRBJ2-7; D gene: TRBD2; CDR3 DNA: TGTGCCAGCAGCTTCACGACTAGCGGGGGCTACGAGCAGTACTTC; CDR3 protein: CASSFTTSGGYEQYF